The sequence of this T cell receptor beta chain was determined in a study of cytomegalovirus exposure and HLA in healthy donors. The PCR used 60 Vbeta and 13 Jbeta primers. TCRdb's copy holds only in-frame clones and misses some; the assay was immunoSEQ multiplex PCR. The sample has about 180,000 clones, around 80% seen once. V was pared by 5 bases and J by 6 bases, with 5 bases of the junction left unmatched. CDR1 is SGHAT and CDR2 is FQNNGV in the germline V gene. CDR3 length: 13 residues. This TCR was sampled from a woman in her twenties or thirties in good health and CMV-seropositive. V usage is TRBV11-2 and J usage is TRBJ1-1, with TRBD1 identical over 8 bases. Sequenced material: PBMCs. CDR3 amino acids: CASSPDRASEAFF. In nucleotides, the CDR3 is TGTGCCAGCAGCCCGGACAGGGCATCTGAAGCTTTCTTT.